The clone carrying this T cell receptor (beta chain) has more than one count but fewer than ten. The protocol was immunoSEQ multiplex PCR, while the TCRdb copy is restricted to in-frame clones and leaves out a portion. The data hold approximately 730,000 clones, with 70% to 90% observed a single time. This sample was taken from a study of shared T cell receptors in the human thymus. The CDR3 sequence is 16 residues long. Germline trimming cut 2 bases from V and 0 bases from J; bases unmatched to any gene: 6. Germline V CDR1 and CDR2: SGHTA, FQGNSA. These data were likewise used in another study, on human thymus T cells. Per that paper: The thymus tissue came from resections taken during corrective heart surgery.

Sequenced input: thymocytes. This TCR came from a girl under two years old with a congenital heart defect. The V call is TRBV7-2, the J call TRBJ1-2, with TRBD1 matching over 7 bases. In nucleotides, the CDR3 is TGTGCCAGCAGCTTACCCGGGACAGCGACTAACTATGGCTACACCTTC. Translating it yields CASSLPGTATNYGYTF.